This entry lists 28 T cell receptor beta chains sequenced from one sample in a study of shared clonotypes between healthy human individuals. TCRdb keeps only in-frame clones here, not all; method: immunoSEQ multiplex PCR. The repertoire holds under 1,100,000 clones, with 60% to 80% as singletons. The sequencing input was memory CD4+ T cells sorted from blood. The subset was: CD45RA-negative fraction. Receptors originate from a man aged 18 to 29 in good health.

With regard to this clone: It may be a read error: a sequence one base away is much more abundant. The same CDR3 is also encoded by other DNA sequences in this sample. The V call is TRBV10-3, the J call TRBJ2-5; D remains unclear. The CDR3 totals 13 residues. The V gene lost 3 bases and the J gene lost 1 base, with 6 bases spanning the gap. Germline V gives CDR1 ENHRY, CDR2 SYGVKD. The CDR3: CAISDGFQETQYF. The DNA for the CDR3 is TGTGCCATCAGTGACGGATTCCAAGAGACCCAGTACTTC.

A remark on this clone: The same CDR3 can be traced to other DNA sequences in this sample. The chain couples TRBV5-4 to TRBJ2-3, with D uncertain. The length of the CDR3 is 15 residues. Germline V gene lookup returns CDR1 SGHNT and CDR2 YYREEE (reference sequence). Trimming took 1 base from V and 0 from J, leaving 9 bases between them. The CDR3 DNA sequence: TGTGCCAGCAGCTTGAGTGGGGTTAGCACAGATACGCAGTATTTT. Protein sequence: CASSLSGVSTDTQYF.

This clone was seen a single time. The J gene is TRBJ1-1, the V gene TRBV28; 10 bases line up with TRBD1. The CDR3 is made up of 16 amino acids. The V gene's germline CDR1 is MDHEN and CDR2 SYDVKM. Unmatched junction bases numbered 11, after V lost 5 bases and J lost 5 bases. In DNA form, the CDR3 reads TGTGCCAGCAGTCCTAGGGGACAGGGGTCGGGAACTGAAGCTTTCTTT. It encodes CASSPRGQGSGTEAFF.

This clone was seen many times. The chain joins TRBV10-3 to TRBJ2-1; possible D gene TRBD2, 6 bases. The ends were cut back, 4 bases at V and 7 bases at J, with 11 bases in the middle. This CDR3 is 13 amino acids long. The V gene's germline CDR1 is ENHRY and CDR2 SYGVKD. DNA for the CDR3: TGTGCCATCAGTGGGGGACTTACTAATGAGCAGTTCTTC. Protein: CAISGGLTNEQFF.

This rearrangement joins TRBV7-9 to TRBJ1-2; no clear D. This CDR3 region has 12 residues. CDR1 is SEHNR and CDR2 is FQNEAQ in the germline V gene (reference sequence). V was trimmed by 5 bases and J by 6 bases, leaving 10 bases between them. CDR3 nucleotides: TGTGCCAGCAGCCCGTCTAGGGATGGCTACACCTTC. Protein product: CASSPSRDGYTF. The whole variable domain, remainder taken from reference TRBV7-9 and TRBJ1-2, is DTGVSQNPRHKITKRGQNVTFRCDPISEHNRLYWYRQTLGQGPEFLTYFQNEAQLEKSRLLSDRFSAERPKGSFSTLEIQRTEQGDSAMYLCASSPSRDGYTFGSGTRLTVV.

This clone appeared a single time. Other DNA sequences in this sample translate to the same CDR3. The genes are TRBV12-5 and TRBJ2-2, with 7 nucleotides matching TRBD1. The V gene's germline CDR1 is LGHNT and CDR2 FRNRAP. Germline trimming cut 3 bases from V and 4 bases from J; bases unmatched to any gene: 2. This CDR3 spans 14 amino acids. This CDR3 is CASGLQGSTGELFF. CDR3 bases: TGTGCTAGTGGTTTACAGGGGAGCACCGGGGAGCTGTTTTTT. The full variable domain, with the rest looked up from reference TRBV12-5 and TRBJ2-2, is DARVTQTPRHKVTEMGQEVTMRCQPILGHNTVFWYRQTMMQGLELLAYFRNRAPLDDSGMPKDRFSAEMPDATLATLKIQPSEPRDSAVYFCASGLQGSTGELFFGEGSRLTVL.

The chain has TRBV2 and TRBJ2-1; tentative D call: TRBD2 (6 bases). Germline V gene data show CDR1 as SNHLY and CDR2 as FYNNEI. The length of the CDR3 is 15 residues. The V end lost 2 bases, the J end lost 8 bases, and 16 bases lay between the germline ends. The DNA for the CDR3 is TGTGCCAGCAGTGAATTCCAGGGAGGTCTCTATGAGCAGTTCTTC. It encodes CASSEFQGGLYEQFF. The full variable domain, with the rest looked up from reference TRBV2 and TRBJ2-1, is EPEVTQTPSHQVTQMGQEVILRCVPISNHLYFYWYRQILGQKVEFLVSFYNNEISEKSEIFDDQFSVERPDGSNFTLKIRSTKLEDSAMYFCASSEFQGGLYEQFFGPGTRLTVL.

The chain has TRBV10-2 and TRBJ1-2; D not resolved. With 6 bases removed from V and 3 bases from J, the gap between germline ends came to 11 bases. CDR1 and CDR2 from the germline V gene are WSHSY and SAAADI. This CDR3 is 13 amino acids long. The CDR3 here is CASRSPFDYGYTF. Written as DNA, the CDR3 is TGCGCCAGCAGGAGTCCTTTTGACTATGGCTACACCTTC.

This clone was observed a handful of times. This rearrangement joins TRBV5-6 to TRBJ2-3; D possibly uses TRBD1 or TRBD2 (5 bases each). Per the germline V gene, CDR1 is SGHDT and CDR2 is YYEEEE. The CDR3 has 15 residues. V was pared by 2 bases and J by 2 bases, with 12 bases between. The CDR3 DNA sequence: TGTGCCAGCAGCTTAGGATTCGGGACCACAGATACGCAGTATTTT. Translating gives CASSLGFGTTDTQYF.

This clone was seen a few times. The rearrangement uses TRBV5-1 and TRBJ2-6, with D unresolved. Germline lookup yields CDR1 SGHRS and CDR2 YFSETQ. Trimming removed 3 bases from V and 2 bases from J, with 9 bases in between. The CDR3 runs to 15 residues. The CDR3 bases are TGCGCCAGCAGCTCTACGCGAACTGGGGCCAACGTCCTGACTTTC. It translates to CASSSTRTGANVLTF.

The chain recombines TRBV7-2 with TRBJ2-5, with 8 bases lining up with TRBD2. The CDR3 contains 17 residues. Looked up from germline, CDR1 is SGHTA and CDR2 is FQGNSA. V lost 4 bases and J lost 5; bases outside the gene matches: 15. CDR3 sequence reads: CASSSPSGTSRQETQYF. Written as DNA, the CDR3 is TGTGCCAGCAGCTCACCATCCGGGACTAGTAGGCAGGAGACCCAGTACTTC.

This chain joins TRBV19 and TRBJ1-2; 10 nucleotides align to TRBD1. The germline CDR1 and CDR2 sequences are LNHDA and SQIVND (reference sequence). The CDR3 has 18 residues. V dropped 6 bases and J dropped 4; count of bases not matched to a gene: 17. This chain's CDR3 is CASRTQINRDRGSYGYTF. Here the CDR3 DNA reads TGTGCCAGTAGAACCCAAATAAACCGGGACAGGGGTAGCTATGGCTACACCTTC.

The gene calls are TRBV18 and TRBJ2-1, with 10 bases fitting TRBD2. Per germline, CDR1 KGHSH and CDR2 LQKENI. The CDR3 length is 17 residues. J gave up 6 bases and V 3 bases, and 11 bases lay outside the gene matches. For the CDR3, the DNA is TGTGCCAGCTCACCGTCGTCTAGCGGGGGAGGAGGCAATGAGCAGTTCTTC. The encoded protein is CASSPSSSGGGGNEQFF. Combining the CDR3 with reference TRBV18 and TRBJ2-1 gives the whole variable domain NAGVMQNPRHLVRRRGQEARLRCSPMKGHSHVYWYRQLPEEGLKFMVYLQKENIIDESGMPKERFSAEFPKEGPSILRIQQVVRGDSAAYFCASSPSSSGGGGNEQFFGPGTRLTVL.

This clone occurred a few times. This chain joins TRBV30 and TRBJ1-5; 8 bases agree with TRBD1. The length of the CDR3 is 15 residues. Per germline, CDR1 GTSNPN and CDR2 SVGIG (reference sequence). V gave up 2 bases and J gave up 4 bases; unmatched junction bases: 7. Written as DNA, the CDR3 is TGTGCCTGGAGTAGAGGGACAGGCAGAAATCAGCCCCAGCATTTT. This encodes CAWSRGTGRNQPQHF.

The table lists this clone with a count of one. The chain couples TRBV9 to TRBJ2-1; D may be TRBD1 (5 bases). The CDR3 is made up of 20 amino acids. V lost 6 bases to trimming and J lost 2 bases, with 30 bases between them. Germline V gene data show CDR1 as SGDLS and CDR2 as YYNGEE. CDR3 sequence (DNA): TGTGCCAGCATACCCCCCAGGGATATAGGAAGCAACAAGCCCTACAATGAGCAGTTCTTC. Translating it yields CASIPPRDIGSNKPYNEQFF.

This clone was detected only a few times. This rearrangement joins TRBV7-6 to TRBJ2-7; D is perhaps TRBD1 or TRBD2 (5 bases each). The CDR3 spans 14 residues. Trimming stripped 5 bases from V and 1 base from J, with 12 bases between. Germline CDR1 SGHVS, CDR2 FNYEAQ. Written as DNA, the CDR3 is TGTGCCAGCAGCCCACGGGACCATTCCTACGAGCAGTACTTC. It translates to CASSPRDHSYEQYF.

The gene calls are TRBV6-6 and TRBJ2-3; D gene unclear. Trimming stripped 4 bases from V and 5 bases from J, with 13 bases between. The length of the CDR3 is 14 residues. CDR1 and CDR2 (germline): MNHNY, SVGAGI (reference sequence). DNA for the CDR3: TGTGCCAGCAGTTCATCATCAGTGGGAGATACGCAGTATTTT. This encodes CASSSSSVGDTQYF.

The chain employs TRBV5-6 and TRBJ1-4, with 7 bases aligning to TRBD1. Looked up from germline, CDR1 is SGHDT and CDR2 is YYEEEE. V trimming: 7 bases; J trimming: 4 bases; junction bases outside the gene matches: 7. This CDR3 region has 14 residues. CDR3 nucleotide sequence: TGTGCCAGCCGCTCCCAGGGGGATAATGAAAAACTGTTTTTT. Its protein product is CASRSQGDNEKLFF. Combining the CDR3 with reference TRBV5-6 and TRBJ1-4 gives the whole variable domain DAGVTQSPTHLIKTRGQQVTLRCSPKSGHDTVSWYQQALGQGPQFIFQYYEEEERQRGNFPDRFSGHQFPNYSSELNVNALLLGDSALYLCASRSQGDNEKLFFGSGTQLSVL.

This clone appeared a single time. The CDR3 loop reads CAWSGQGMNEQFF. The CDR3 nucleotides are TGTGCCTGGAGTGGACAGGGGATGAATGAGCAGTTCTTC. The chain uses TRBV30 and TRBJ2-1; 8 positions agree with TRBD1. The germline V gene encodes CDR1 GTSNPN and CDR2 SVGIG (reference sequence). The V and J ends lost 1 base and 7 bases, in that order; junction bases with no gene match: 3. The CDR3 is made up of 13 amino acids.

The chain recombines TRBV5-1 with TRBJ2-6, with no clear D. Per the germline V gene, CDR1 is SGHRS and CDR2 is YFSETQ. The CDR3 loop spans 16 amino acids. Deletions cut 4 bases from V and 2 bases from J, with 13 bases between. CDR3 sequence reads: CASSETASPGANVLTF. In DNA, the CDR3 is TGCGCCAGCAGCGAGACGGCCTCTCCTGGGGCCAACGTCCTGACTTTC.

In the case of this clone: Other DNA sequences in the sample encode the same CDR3. The chain uses TRBV6-1 and TRBJ1-1, with TRBD1 matching over 10 bases. CDR3 length: 14 amino acids. The junction had 6 bases not matched to a gene; V was cut back by 6 bases and J by 5 bases. Germline V lookup: CDR1 MNHNS, CDR2 SASEGT. In DNA, the CDR3 is TGTGCCAGCAGCCGGGACAGGGGATCAACTGAAGCTTTCTTT. Encoded protein: CASSRDRGSTEAFF.

Note on this clone: This CDR3 is also generated by other DNA sequences in the sample. The chain couples TRBV7-9 to TRBJ2-2; D may be TRBD1 (6 bases). V gave up 5 bases and J gave up 4 bases, with 8 bases separating them. The CDR3 spans 13 residues. Looked up from germline, CDR1 is SEHNR and CDR2 is FQNEAQ (reference sequence). CDR3: CASSPTGTGELFF. DNA for the CDR3: TGTGCCAGCAGCCCGACAGGCACCGGGGAGCTGTTTTTT.

This chain connects TRBV2 to TRBJ2-1; D uncertain. With 6 bases removed from V and 5 bases from J, the gap between germline ends came to 8 bases. Per germline, CDR1 SNHLY and CDR2 FYNNEI. The CDR3 has 12 residues. CDR3 loop: CASRGIDNEQFF. CDR3 DNA: TGTGCCAGCAGGGGCATTGACAATGAGCAGTTCTTC. Complete variable domain (other parts from reference TRBV2 and TRBJ2-1): EPEVTQTPSHQVTQMGQEVILRCVPISNHLYFYWYRQILGQKVEFLVSFYNNEISEKSEIFDDQFSVERPDGSNFTLKIRSTKLEDSAMYFCASRGIDNEQFFGPGTRLTVL.

The chain is built from TRBV5-6 and TRBJ1-6, with 9 nucleotides matching TRBD1. CDR1 is SGHDT, CDR2 YYEEEE, per germline. V lost 3 bases to trimming and J lost 3 bases; unmatched junction nucleotides: 4. The CDR3 consists of 16 residues. CDR3 nucleotides: TGTGCCAGCAGCTCGGGGACAGGGCACTATAATTCACCCCTCCACTTT. Its protein is CASSSGTGHYNSPLHF. Variable domain in full (rest from reference TRBV5-6 and TRBJ1-6): DAGVTQSPTHLIKTRGQQVTLRCSPKSGHDTVSWYQQALGQGPQFIFQYYEEEERQRGNFPDRFSGHQFPNYSSELNVNALLLGDSALYLCASSSGTGHYNSPLHFGNGTRLTVT.

The rearrangement uses TRBV7-2 and TRBJ1-1; 8 bases are a match to TRBD1. Per the germline V gene, CDR1 is SGHTA and CDR2 is FQGNSA. The CDR3 runs to 13 residues. The J segment lost 10 bases and the V segment lost 5 bases, leaving 9 bases of the junction unmatched. The CDR3, as DNA: TGTGCCAGCAGCATCACAGGGGGTTATGGAGCTTTCTTT. Translated, it gives CASSITGGYGAFF.

The chain couples TRBV6-1 to TRBJ2-1; no reliable D call. The CDR3 contains 12 residues. CDR1 is MNHNS and CDR2 is SASEGT in the germline V gene. Trimming left V 6 bases short and J 9 bases short, with 12 bases between. The CDR3 region is CASRETSREQFF. CDR3 in DNA: TGTGCCAGCAGGGAGACCTCTCGTGAGCAGTTCTTC.

A word on this clone: The same CDR3 arises from other DNA sequences in this sample as well. V is TRBV25-1 and J is TRBJ1-5; 8 bases map to TRBD1. Looked up from germline, CDR1 is MGHDK and CDR2 is SYGVNS. The CDR3 is 13 residues long. Unmatched junction bases numbered 1, after V lost 2 bases and J lost 7 bases. In DNA, the CDR3 is TGTGCCAGCAGTGAACAGGGGGCCCAGCCCCAGCATTTT. This translates into CASSEQGAQPQHF.

J is TRBJ2-3 and V is TRBV5-6; no clear D. The CDR3 spans 14 residues. Between the trimmed V and J ends, which lost 4 bases and 3 bases, there was a span of 12 bases. Germline CDR1 reads SGHDT; CDR2 reads YYEEEE. The CDR3 spells CASSQIRVTDTQYF. CDR3 DNA: TGTGCCAGCAGCCAAATCCGGGTAACAGATACGCAGTATTTT.